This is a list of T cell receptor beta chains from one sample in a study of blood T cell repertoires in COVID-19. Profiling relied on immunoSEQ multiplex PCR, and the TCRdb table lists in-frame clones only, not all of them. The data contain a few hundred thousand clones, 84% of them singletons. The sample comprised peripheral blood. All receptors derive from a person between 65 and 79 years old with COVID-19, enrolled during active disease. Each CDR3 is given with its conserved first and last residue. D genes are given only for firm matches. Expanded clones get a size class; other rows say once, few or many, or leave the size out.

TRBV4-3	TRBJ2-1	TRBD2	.	CVSSQEVYSGLANYNEQFF	TGCGTCAGCAGCCAAGAGGTATACAGCGGACTAGCGAACTACAATGAGCAGTTCTTC
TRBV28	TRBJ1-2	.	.	CASSFSGLFYGYTF	TGTGCCAGCAGTTTCTCGGGACTCTTCTATGGCTACACCTTC
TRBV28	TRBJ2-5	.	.	CASSLLPGRQETQYF	TGTGCCAGCAGTCTCCTCCCAGGAAGACAAGAGACCCAGTACTTC
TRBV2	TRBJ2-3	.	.	CASSGRPRVTGEITDTQYF	TGTGCCAGCAGCGGACGCCCCAGGGTAACTGGAGAGATCACAGATACGCAGTATTTT
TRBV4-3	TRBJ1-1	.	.	CASSLQMNTEAFF	TGCGCCAGCAGTCTTCAGATGAACACTGAAGCTTTCTTT
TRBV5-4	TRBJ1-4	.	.	CASAGATNEKLFF	TGTGCCAGTGCGGGGGCAACTAATGAAAAACTGTTTTTT
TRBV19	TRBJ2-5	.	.	CASSTTQETQYF	TGTGCCAGTAGTACGACACAAGAGACCCAGTACTTC
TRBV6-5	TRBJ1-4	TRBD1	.	CASSYGTEVEKLFF	TGTGCCAGCAGTTACGGGACAGAAGTGGAAAAACTGTTTTTT
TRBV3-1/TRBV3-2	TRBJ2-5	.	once	CASSQPLGTRQETQYF	TGTGCCAGCAGCCAACCCCTGGGGACTCGACAAGAGACCCAGTACTTC
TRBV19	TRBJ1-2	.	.	CASLQGLIGYTF	TGTGCCAGCTTACAGGGTTTAATCGGCTACACCTTC
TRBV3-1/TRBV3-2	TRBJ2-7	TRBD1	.	CASSPGQPYEQYF	TGTGCCAGCAGCCCGGGACAGCCCTACGAGCAGTACTTC
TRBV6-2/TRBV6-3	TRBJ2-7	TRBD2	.	CASSPGGGESEQYF	TGTGCCAGCAGTCCGGGAGGGGGGGAGTCCGAGCAGTACTTC
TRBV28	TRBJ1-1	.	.	CASSQFGGGSLSFF	.
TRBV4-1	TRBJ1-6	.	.	CASSQDVANSPLHF	TGCGCCAGCAGCCAAGATGTGGCTAATTCACCCCTCCACTTT
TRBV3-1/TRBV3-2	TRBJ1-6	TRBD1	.	CASSQQTGGFSPLHF	TGTGCCAGCAGCCAACAGACAGGGGGATTCTCACCCCTCCACTTT
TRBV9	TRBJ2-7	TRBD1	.	CASSATSGTVDEQYF	TGTGCCAGCAGCGCTACTTCCGGGACAGTAGACGAGCAGTACTTC
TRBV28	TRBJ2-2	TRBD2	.	CASRLVRLAETTGELFF	TGTGCCAGCAGACTTGTCCGACTAGCGGAGACCACCGGGGAGCTGTTTTTT
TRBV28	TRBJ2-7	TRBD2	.	CASREGSREQYF	TGTGCCAGCCGGGAGGGGTCCCGAGAGCAGTACTTC
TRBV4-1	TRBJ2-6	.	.	CASSQRARPSGANVLTF	TGCGCCAGCAGCCAAAGAGCCAGGCCCTCTGGGGCCAACGTCCTGACTTTC
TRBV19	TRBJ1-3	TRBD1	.	CASSIIGVGQPPAVYF	TGTGCCAGTAGTATAATCGGAGTGGGACAGCCGCCCGCCGTATATTTT
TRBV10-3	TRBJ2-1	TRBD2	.	CAISESGTSQKPYNEQFF	TGTGCCATCAGTGAGTCCGGGACTAGCCAAAAACCCTACAATGAGCAGTTCTTC
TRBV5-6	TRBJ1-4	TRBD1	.	CASSADRGSRFPEKLFF	TGTGCCAGCAGCGCCGACAGGGGGAGTAGATTCCCGGAAAAACTGTTTTTT
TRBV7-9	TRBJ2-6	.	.	CAPLKQSGANVLTF	TGTGCCCCCTTGAAACAGTCTGGGGCCAACGTCCTGACTTTC
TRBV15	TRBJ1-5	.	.	CATAAEVSNQPQHF	TGTGCCACAGCGGCTGAAGTAAGCAATCAGCCCCAGCATTTT
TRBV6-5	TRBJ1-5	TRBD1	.	CASSYGQDQPQHF	TGTGCCAGCAGTTACGGACAGGATCAGCCCCAGCATTTT
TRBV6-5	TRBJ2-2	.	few	CASSTQGYTGELFF	TGTGCCAGCAGTACTCAGGGGTACACCGGGGAGCTGTTTTTT
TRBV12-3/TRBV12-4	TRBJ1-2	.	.	CASSFPGRGYTF	TGTGCCAGCAGTTTCCCAGGCCGTGGCTACACCTTC
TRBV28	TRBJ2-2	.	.	CASMAGPATGELFF	TGTGCCAGCATGGCAGGGCCGGCCACCGGGGAGCTGTTTTTT
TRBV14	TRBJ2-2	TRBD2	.	CASSISGSVGELFF	TGTGCCAGCAGTATTAGCGGGAGCGTCGGGGAGCTGTTTTTT
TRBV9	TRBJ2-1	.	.	CASSGSGESSYNEQFF	TGTGCCAGCAGCGGCTCAGGTGAGAGCTCCTACAATGAGCAGTTCTTC
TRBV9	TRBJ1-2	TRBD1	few	CASSPGTGAYGYTF	TGTGCCAGCAGTCCCGGGACAGGGGCCTATGGCTACACCTTC
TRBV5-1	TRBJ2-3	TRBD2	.	CASSLYASGVDTQYF	TGCGCCAGCAGCTTGTATGCTAGCGGGGTTGATACGCAGTATTTT
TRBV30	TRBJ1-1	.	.	CAWSEDSNTEAFF	TGTGCCTGGAGTGAAGACAGTAACACTGAAGCTTTCTTT
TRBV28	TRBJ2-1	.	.	CASSLWPGARYNEQFF	TGTGCCAGCAGTTTATGGCCAGGGGCGAGGTACAATGAGCAGTTCTTC
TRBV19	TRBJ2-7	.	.	CASSIQGSSYEQYF	TGTGCCAGTAGTATCCAGGGAAGCTCCTACGAGCAGTACTTC
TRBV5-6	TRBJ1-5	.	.	CASSSGRHGNQPQHF	TGTGCCAGCAGCTCCGGGAGGCACGGCAATCAGCCCCAGCATTTT
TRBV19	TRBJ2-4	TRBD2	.	CASNTPGGGLQAEGIQYF	TGTGCCAGTAACACTCCGGGCGGGGGTCTACAGGCCGAAGGCATTCAGTACTTC
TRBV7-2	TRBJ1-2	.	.	CASSLVGGASNYGYTF	TGTGCCAGCAGCTTAGTAGGTGGGGCTAGTAACTATGGCTACACCTTC
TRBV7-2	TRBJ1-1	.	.	CASSLVGGNTEAFF	TGTGCCAGCAGCTTAGTAGGGGGGAACACTGAAGCTTTCTTT
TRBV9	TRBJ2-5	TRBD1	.	CASSVGAGGETQYF	TGTGCCAGCAGCGTAGGTGCAGGGGGAGAGACCCAGTACTTC
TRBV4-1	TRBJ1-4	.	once	CASSQVARVANEKLFF	TGCGCCAGCAGCCAAGTCGCCAGGGTCGCGAATGAAAAACTGTTTTTT
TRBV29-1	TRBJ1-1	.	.	CSVWGTDRTEAFF	TGCAGCGTTTGGGGCACAGATAGAACTGAAGCTTTCTTT
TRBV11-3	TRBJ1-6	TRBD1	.	CASSLGPYLKRTGAGKALHF	TGTGCCAGCAGCTTAGGGCCCTACCTAAAGAGGACAGGAGCAGGTAAGGCCCTCCACTTT
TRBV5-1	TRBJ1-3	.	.	CASSLAVGNTIYF	TGCGCCAGCAGCTTGGCTGTCGGAAACACCATATATTTT
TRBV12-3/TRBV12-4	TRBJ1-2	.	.	CASSSTRGGYTF	TGTGCCAGCAGTTCGACCAGGGGCGGCTACACCTTC
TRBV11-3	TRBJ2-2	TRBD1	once	CASSSKDRGRAGELFF	TGTGCCAGCAGCTCCAAGGACAGGGGGCGCGCCGGGGAGCTGTTTTTT
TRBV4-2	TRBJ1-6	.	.	CASSQEQGFGSPLHF	TGTGCCAGCAGCCAGGAACAGGGATTCGGTTCACCCCTCCACTTT
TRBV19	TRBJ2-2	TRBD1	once	CASRKGAGFNTGELFF	TGTGCCAGCCGAAAGGGGGCAGGATTCAACACCGGGGAGCTGTTTTTT
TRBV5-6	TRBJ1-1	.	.	CASSLVQVTEAFF	TGTGCCAGCAGCTTGGTACAGGTGACTGAAGCTTTCTTT
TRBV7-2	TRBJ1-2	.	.	CASSSDTSASRYYGYTF	TGTGCCAGCAGCTCGGACACCAGCGCTTCCCGTTACTATGGCTACACCTTC
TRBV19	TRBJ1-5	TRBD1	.	CASSIPGTGAANQPQHF	TGTGCCAGTAGTATCCCCGGGACAGGCGCAGCTAATCAGCCCCAGCATTTT
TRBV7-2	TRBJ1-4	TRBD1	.	CASSWTGVPLEKLFF	TGTGCCAGCAGCTGGACAGGGGTCCCGTTGGAAAAACTGTTTTTT
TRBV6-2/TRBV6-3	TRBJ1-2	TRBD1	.	CASSYSTGGISGYTF	TGTGCCAGCAGTTACTCGACAGGGGGCATTTCTGGCTACACCTTC
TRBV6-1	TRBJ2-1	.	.	CASSEWGGLGYNEQFF	TGTGCCAGCAGTGAATGGGGAGGACTTGGGTACAATGAGCAGTTCTTC
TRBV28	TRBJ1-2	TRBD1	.	CASSFLLQGVDGYTF	TGTGCCAGCAGTTTCTTGCTACAGGGGGTCGATGGCTACACCTTC
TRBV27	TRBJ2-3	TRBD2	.	CASSLGLVADTQYF	TGTGCCAGCAGTTTGGGACTAGTTGCAGATACGCAGTATTTT
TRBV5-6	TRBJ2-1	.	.	CASSLGLIPYNEQFF	TGTGCCAGCAGCTTGGGACTAATCCCCTACAATGAGCAGTTCTTC
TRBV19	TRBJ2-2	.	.	CATRQMNTGELFF	TGTGCCACACGACAGATGAACACCGGGGAGCTGTTTTTT
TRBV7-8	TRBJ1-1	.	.	CASSFDSFGGNTEAFF	TGTGCCAGCAGCTTTGACTCGTTCGGCGGGAACACTGAAGCTTTCTTT
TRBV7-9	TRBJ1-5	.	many	CASRRGENQPQHF	TGTGCCAGCAGGCGGGGGGAAAATCAGCCCCAGCATTTT